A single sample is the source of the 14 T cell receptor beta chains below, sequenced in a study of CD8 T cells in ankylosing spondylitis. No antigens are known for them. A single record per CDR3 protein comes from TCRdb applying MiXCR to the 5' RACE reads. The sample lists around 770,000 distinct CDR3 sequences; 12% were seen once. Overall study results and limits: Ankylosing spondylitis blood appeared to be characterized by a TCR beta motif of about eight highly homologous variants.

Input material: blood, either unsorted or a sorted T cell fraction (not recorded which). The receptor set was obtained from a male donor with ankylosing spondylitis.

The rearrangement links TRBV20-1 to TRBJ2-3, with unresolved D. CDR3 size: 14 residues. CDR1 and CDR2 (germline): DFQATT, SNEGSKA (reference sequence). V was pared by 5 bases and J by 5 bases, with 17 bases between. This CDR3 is CSAFGRRRGDTQYF. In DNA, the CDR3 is TGCAGTGCTTTCGGTCGTCGTCGAGGAGATACGCAGTATTTT.

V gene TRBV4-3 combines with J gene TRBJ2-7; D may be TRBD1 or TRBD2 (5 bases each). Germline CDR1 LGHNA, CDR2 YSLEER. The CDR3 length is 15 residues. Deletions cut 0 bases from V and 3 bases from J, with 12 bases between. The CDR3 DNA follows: TGCGCCAGCAGCCAAGATTACGGGGCGGACTACGAGCAGTACTTC. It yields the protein CASSQDYGADYEQYF.

CDR3 protein: CSAGGRVYEQYF. CDR3 nucleotide sequence: TGCAGTGCTGGGGGGCGGGTCTACGAGCAGTACTTC. V and J are TRBV20-1 and TRBJ2-7; TRBD1 or TRBD2 may be the D gene (6 bases each). Germline assignment: CDR1 DFQATT and CDR2 SNEGSKA (reference sequence). This CDR3 region has 12 residues. The V end lost 5 bases, the J end lost 3 bases, and 11 bases lay between the germline ends.

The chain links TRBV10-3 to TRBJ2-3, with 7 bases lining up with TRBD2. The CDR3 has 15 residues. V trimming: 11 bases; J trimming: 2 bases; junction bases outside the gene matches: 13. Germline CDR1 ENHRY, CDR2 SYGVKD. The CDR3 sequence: CAAKGASGLTDTQYF. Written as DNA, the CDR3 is TGTGCCGCAAAAGGGGCTAGCGGACTCACAGATACGCAGTATTTT.

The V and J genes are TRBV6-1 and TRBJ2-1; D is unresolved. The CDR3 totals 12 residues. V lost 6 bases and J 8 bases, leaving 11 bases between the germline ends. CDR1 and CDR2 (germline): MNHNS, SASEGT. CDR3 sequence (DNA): TGTGCCAGCAGAAACGCTGCGGATGAGCAGTTCTTC. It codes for CASRNAADEQFF.

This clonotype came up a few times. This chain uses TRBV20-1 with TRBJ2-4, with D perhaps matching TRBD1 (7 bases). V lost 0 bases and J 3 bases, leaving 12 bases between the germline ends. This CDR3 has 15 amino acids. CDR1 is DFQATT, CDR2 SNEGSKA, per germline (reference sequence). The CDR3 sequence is CSARDPGDSKNIQYF. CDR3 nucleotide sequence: TGCAGTGCTAGAGATCCGGGGGACAGCAAAAACATTCAGTACTTC.

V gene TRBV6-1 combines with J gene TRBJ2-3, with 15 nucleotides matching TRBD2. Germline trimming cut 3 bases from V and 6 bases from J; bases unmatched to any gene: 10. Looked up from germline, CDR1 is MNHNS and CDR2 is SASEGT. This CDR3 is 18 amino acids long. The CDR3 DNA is TGTGCCAGCAGTGATTTCTCCGGGACTAGCGGGGGGTCGGATACGCAGTATTTT. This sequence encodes CASSDFSGTSGGSDTQYF.

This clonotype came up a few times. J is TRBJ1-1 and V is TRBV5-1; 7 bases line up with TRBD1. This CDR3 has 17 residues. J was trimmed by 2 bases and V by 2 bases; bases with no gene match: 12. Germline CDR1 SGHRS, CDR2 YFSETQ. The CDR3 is CASSFFITRGLNTEAFF. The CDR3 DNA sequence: TGCGCCAGCAGCTTCTTCATTACAAGGGGGCTTAACACTGAAGCTTTCTTT.

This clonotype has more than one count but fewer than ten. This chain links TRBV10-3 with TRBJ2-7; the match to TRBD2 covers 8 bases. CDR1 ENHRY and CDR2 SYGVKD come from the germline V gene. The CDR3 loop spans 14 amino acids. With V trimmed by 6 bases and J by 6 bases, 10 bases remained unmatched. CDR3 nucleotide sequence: TGTGCCATCAGGGGACTAGGGCAAGGAGGCGAGCAGTACTTC. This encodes CAIRGLGQGGEQYF.

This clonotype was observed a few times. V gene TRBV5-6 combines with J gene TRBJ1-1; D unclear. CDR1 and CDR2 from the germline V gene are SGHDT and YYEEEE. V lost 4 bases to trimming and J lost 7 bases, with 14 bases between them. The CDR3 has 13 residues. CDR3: CASSIPTRIEAFF. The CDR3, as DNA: TGTGCCAGCAGCATACCGACACGGATTGAAGCTTTCTTT.

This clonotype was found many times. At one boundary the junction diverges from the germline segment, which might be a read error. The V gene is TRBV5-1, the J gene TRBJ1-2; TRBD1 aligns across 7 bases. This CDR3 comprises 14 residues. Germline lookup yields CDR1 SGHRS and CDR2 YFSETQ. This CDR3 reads CASSLGTANYGYTF. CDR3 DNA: TGTGCCAGCAGTTTAGGGACAGCTAACTATGGCTACACCTTC.

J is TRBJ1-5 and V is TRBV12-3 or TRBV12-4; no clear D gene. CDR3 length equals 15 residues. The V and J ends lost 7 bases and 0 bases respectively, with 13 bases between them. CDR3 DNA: TGTGCCAGCACCCTCTGGGCATCTAGCAATCAGCCCCAGCATTTT. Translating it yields CASTLWASSNQPQHF.

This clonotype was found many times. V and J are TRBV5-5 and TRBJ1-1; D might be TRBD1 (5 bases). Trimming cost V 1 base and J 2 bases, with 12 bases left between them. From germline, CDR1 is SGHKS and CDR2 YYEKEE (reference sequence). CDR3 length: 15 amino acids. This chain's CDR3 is CASSLTSGTNTEAFF. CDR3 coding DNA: TGTGCCAGCAGCTTGACTTCCGGGACTAACACTGAAGCTTTCTTT.

CDR3 in DNA: TGCAGTGCTACTCTGCAGGGACTAGCGGGAGTTGGTTCGGGCTACGAGCAGTACTTC. This translates into CSATLQGLAGVGSGYEQYF. This rearrangement joins TRBV20-1 to TRBJ2-7; the match to TRBD2 covers 14 bases. The CDR3 covers 19 residues. Germline CDR1 is DFQATT and CDR2 is SNEGSKA (reference sequence). The V segment lost 4 bases and the J segment 3 bases; nucleotides outside the gene matches: 17.